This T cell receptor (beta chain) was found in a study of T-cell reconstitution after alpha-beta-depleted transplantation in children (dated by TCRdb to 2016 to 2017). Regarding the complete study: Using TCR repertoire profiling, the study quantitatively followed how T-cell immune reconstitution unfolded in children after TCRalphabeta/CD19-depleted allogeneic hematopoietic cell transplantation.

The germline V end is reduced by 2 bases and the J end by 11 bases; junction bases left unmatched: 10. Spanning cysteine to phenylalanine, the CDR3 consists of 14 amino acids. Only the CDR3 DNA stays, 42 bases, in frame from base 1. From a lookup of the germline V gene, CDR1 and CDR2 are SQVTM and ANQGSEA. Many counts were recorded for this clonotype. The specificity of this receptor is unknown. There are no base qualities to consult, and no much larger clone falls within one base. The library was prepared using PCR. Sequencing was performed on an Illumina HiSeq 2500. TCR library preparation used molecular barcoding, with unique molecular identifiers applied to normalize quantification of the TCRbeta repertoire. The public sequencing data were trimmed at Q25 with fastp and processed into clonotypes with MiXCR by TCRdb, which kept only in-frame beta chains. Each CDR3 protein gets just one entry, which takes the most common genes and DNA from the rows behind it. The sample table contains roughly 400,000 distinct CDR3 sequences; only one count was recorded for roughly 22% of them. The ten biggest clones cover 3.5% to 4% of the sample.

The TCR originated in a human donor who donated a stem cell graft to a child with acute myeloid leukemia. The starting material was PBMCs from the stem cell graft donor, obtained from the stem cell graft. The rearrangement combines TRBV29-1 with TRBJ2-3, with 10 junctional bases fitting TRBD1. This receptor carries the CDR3 CSVEPGQGLWEQYF. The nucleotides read TGCAGCGTTGAACCGGGACAGGGGTTATGGGAGCAGTATTTT.